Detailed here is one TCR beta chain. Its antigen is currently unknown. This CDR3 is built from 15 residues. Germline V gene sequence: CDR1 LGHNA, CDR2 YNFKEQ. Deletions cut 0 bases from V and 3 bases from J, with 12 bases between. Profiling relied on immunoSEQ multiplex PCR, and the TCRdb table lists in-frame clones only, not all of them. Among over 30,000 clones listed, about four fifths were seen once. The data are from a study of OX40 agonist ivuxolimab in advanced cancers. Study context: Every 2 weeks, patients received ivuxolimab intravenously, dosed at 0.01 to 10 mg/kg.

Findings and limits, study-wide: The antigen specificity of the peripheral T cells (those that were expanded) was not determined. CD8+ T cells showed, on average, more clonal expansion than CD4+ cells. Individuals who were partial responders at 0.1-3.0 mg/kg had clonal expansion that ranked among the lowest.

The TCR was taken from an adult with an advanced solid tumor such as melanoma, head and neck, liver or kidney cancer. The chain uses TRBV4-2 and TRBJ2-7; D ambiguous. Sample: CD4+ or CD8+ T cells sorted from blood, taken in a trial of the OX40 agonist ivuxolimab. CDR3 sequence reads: CASSQERDGIYEQYF. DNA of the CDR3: TGTGCCAGCAGCCAAGAGCGAGACGGTATCTACGAGCAGTACTTC.